This T cell receptor (beta chain) originates from a study of blood T cells in healthy people across ages. Study-wide results and limits: What prevented conclusive comparison of naive and antigen-experienced cells was that PBMCs were unsorted. Comparison with aged donors showed that long-lived donors had more naive CD4+ cells and higher diversity.

Using a J-beta primer mix together with a sample-barcoded 5' primer, a second PCR was run for roughly 6 to 12 cycles. TCRdb re-called the 5' RACE reads through MiXCR, storing one row per CDR3 protein. The data contain about 400,000 distinct CDR3 sequences, 45% to 65% of them singletons. The CDR3 totals 13 residues. Germline V lookup: CDR1 DFQATT, CDR2 SNEGSKA (reference sequence). V trimming: 2 bases; J trimming: 6 bases; junction bases outside the gene matches: 3. This clonotype was detected a few times. Its antigen is still unknown. The sample consisted of blood. The clonotype comes from a man in his 60s in good health. This chain links TRBV20-1 with TRBJ1-4, with 7 bases lining up with TRBD1. CDR3 in DNA: TGCAGTGCTAGACAGGGGGTTTATGAAAAACTGTTTTTT. Its protein is CSARQGVYEKLFF.